Each of the 25 T cell receptor beta chains below was sequenced from the same sample in a study of shared T cell receptors in the human thymus. The assay was immunoSEQ multiplex PCR, and TCRdb's table has in-frame clones only and misses some. In the table there are hundreds of thousands of clones, approximately 87% of which are singletons. These data were also reused for a study on human thymus T cells.

The specimen sequenced was thymocytes. Source of these receptors: a boy younger than two with a congenital heart defect.

For this clone: One junction end disagrees with the germline gene, perhaps due to a read error. The V gene is TRBV20-1, the J gene TRBJ2-3; 9 bases are shared with TRBD2. CDR3 size: 9 residues. CDR1 is DFQATT and CDR2 is SNEGSKA in the germline V gene (reference sequence). The CDR3 sequence is CSARILAGF. The CDR3 DNA reads as TGCAGTGCTAGAATACTAGCGGGTTTT.

The table lists this clone with a few counts. The CDR3 DNA follows: TGCGCCAGCAGTTACAGTGGAAACACCATATATTTT. It translates to CASSYSGNTIYF. The chain combines TRBV5-1 with TRBJ1-3; no reliable D call. The CDR3 has 12 residues. V was pared by 5 bases and J by 3 bases, with 6 bases between. Germline CDR1 and CDR2: SGHRS and YFSETQ.

The CDR3 region is CASSLDRGLSGELFF. In nucleotides, the CDR3 is TGCGCCAGCAGCCTGGACAGGGGGCTATCCGGGGAGCTGTTTTTT. V gene TRBV5-1 combines with J gene TRBJ2-2, with TRBD1 matching 11 bases. The CDR3 loop spans 15 amino acids. Germline V gene sequence: CDR1 SGHRS, CDR2 YFSETQ. Losses at the gene ends were 4 bases for V and 6 bases for J; bases not matched to a gene: 5.

V is TRBV19 and J is TRBJ1-1; a weak D match, TRBD1 (5 bases). This CDR3 is 14 amino acids long. The V end was cut by 7 bases, the J end by 0 bases, with 12 bases between. Germline CDR1 and CDR2: LNHDA and SQIVND (reference sequence). CDR3 coding DNA: TGTGCCAGTAAAAGGACAAGGATGAACACTGAAGCTTTCTTT. Its protein is CASKRTRMNTEAFF.

The J gene is TRBJ1-5, the V gene TRBV28; 7 nucleotides align to TRBD1. Trimming at V came to 6 bases and at J to 3 bases, leaving 8 bases not matched to a gene. This CDR3 region has 15 residues. The germline V gene has CDR1 MDHEN and CDR2 SYDVKM. The CDR3 sequence: CASSPGQVSNQPQHF. The CDR3, as DNA: TGTGCCAGCAGCCCCGGACAGGTTTCCAATCAGCCCCAGCATTTT.

The gene calls are TRBV13 and TRBJ1-1; D may be TRBD1 (6 bases). The germline V gene has CDR1 PRHDT and CDR2 FYEKMQ (reference sequence). Trimming took off 1 base at V and 2 bases at J, with 17 bases between the two ends. The CDR3 covers 17 residues. DNA for the CDR3: TGTGCCAGCAGCTTAGAAGCCCCGGGGGGCCGCAACACTGAAGCTTTCTTT. Residues: CASSLEAPGGRNTEAFF.

The gene calls are TRBV25-1 and TRBJ1-4; D unclear. The CDR3 spans 15 residues. CDR1 MGHDK and CDR2 SYGVNS come from the germline V gene. Trimming cost V 4 bases and J 4 bases, with 13 bases left between them. DNA of the CDR3: TGTGCCAGCAGTGTGGCATGGAGGGATAATGAAAAACTGTTTTTT. Translation gives CASSVAWRDNEKLFF. Complete variable domain (other parts from reference TRBV25-1 and TRBJ1-4): EADIYQTPRYLVIGTGKKITLECSQTMGHDKMYWYQQDPGMELHLIHYSYGVNSTEKGDLSSESTVSRIRTEHFPLTLESARPSHTSQYLCASSVAWRDNEKLFFGSGTQLSVL.

The V call is TRBV5-1, the J call TRBJ2-5; unclear D gene. Near its end, the DNA agrees better with TRBJ2-7, so the J call may be wrong. Per the germline V gene, CDR1 is SGHRS and CDR2 is YFSETQ. The CDR3 is made up of 13 amino acids. The CDR3 nucleotides read TGCGCCAGCAGCTCACGACAAAAATACGAGCAGTACTTC. Translated, it gives CASSSRQKYEQYF.

The genes are TRBV2 and TRBJ1-1, with TRBD1 matching over 9 bases. This CDR3 is 14 amino acids long. CDR1 SNHLY and CDR2 FYNNEI come from the germline V gene. Trimming at V came to 7 bases and at J to 1 base, leaving 4 bases not matched to a gene. Here the CDR3 reads CASTLDRGNTEAFF. CDR3 DNA sequence: TGTGCCAGCACCCTGGACAGGGGGAACACTGAAGCTTTCTTT. The full variable domain, in which reference TRBV2 and TRBJ1-1 provide the parts outside the CDR3, is EPEVTQTPSHQVTQMGQEVILRCVPISNHLYFYWYRQILGQKVEFLVSFYNNEISEKSEIFDDQFSVERPDGSNFTLKIRSTKLEDSAMYFCASTLDRGNTEAFFGQGTRLTVV.

The chain recombines TRBV5-1 with TRBJ2-7; 10 bases line up with TRBD2. The CDR3 has 15 amino acids. Germline CDR1 reads SGHRS; CDR2 reads YFSETQ. V lost 0 bases and J lost 5; bases outside the gene matches: 5. This CDR3 reads CASSLVLAGVDEQYF. DNA of the CDR3: TGCGCCAGCAGCTTGGTTCTAGCGGGAGTGGACGAGCAGTACTTC.

The rearrangement uses TRBV5-1 and TRBJ2-6; D may be TRBD1 (6 bases). V gave up 0 bases and J gave up 0 bases, with 7 bases separating them. The CDR3 sequence is 16 residues long. Germline lookup yields CDR1 SGHRS and CDR2 YFSETQ. The CDR3 region is CASSLGTDSGANVLTF. In DNA form, the CDR3 reads TGCGCCAGCAGCTTGGGGACAGACTCTGGGGCCAACGTCCTGACTTTC.

The chain couples TRBV5-8 to TRBJ2-5; possible D gene TRBD2, 5 bases. V was trimmed by 0 bases and J by 1 base, leaving 13 bases between them. Germline V gene data show CDR1 as SGHTS and CDR2 as YDEGEE. This CDR3 spans 16 amino acids. The CDR3 region has the DNA TGTGCCAGCAGCTTGGTTCGGGGATGGAGCCAAGAGACCCAGTACTTC. Its translation is CASSLVRGWSQETQYF. Based on the CDR3 plus reference TRBV5-8 and TRBJ2-5, the full variable domain is EAGVTQSPTHLIKTRGQQATLRCSPISGHTSVYWYQQALGLGLQFLLWYDEGEERNRGNFPPRFSGRQFPNYSSELNVNALELEDSALYLCASSLVRGWSQETQYFGPGTRLLVL.

The chain recombines TRBV4-1 with TRBJ2-1, with 11 positions matching TRBD2. The CDR3 sequence is 16 residues long. Germline CDR1 and CDR2: MGHRA and YSYEKL. V lost 4 bases and J lost 4; bases outside the gene matches: 6. In DNA, the CDR3 is TGCGCCAGCAGCCCAAAACTAGCGGGAGCTTACAATGAGCAGTTCTTC. Translating it yields CASSPKLAGAYNEQFF.

Points on this clone: Compared with germline, one end of the junction differs, possibly owing to a read error. The V call is TRBV5-8, the J call TRBJ2-3; no definite D call. This CDR3 has 9 amino acids. Germline V gives CDR1 SGHTS, CDR2 YDEGEE. The CDR3 sequence is CASSFLVLF. The CDR3 region has the DNA TGTGCCAGCAGCTTCCTTGTCCTTTTT.

The J gene is TRBJ2-3, the V gene TRBV5-6, with TRBD2 matching 11 bases. V gave up 2 bases and J gave up 3 bases; unmatched junction bases: 2. The length of the CDR3 is 15 residues. Germline V CDR1 and CDR2: SGHDT, YYEEEE. The CDR3 spells CASSFGTSGTDTQYF. The CDR3 DNA reads TGTGCCAGCAGCTTTGGGACTAGCGGAACAGATACGCAGTATTTT.

The rearrangement joins TRBV30 to TRBJ2-3, with D tentatively TRBD2 (5 bases). Germline V gene data show CDR1 as GTSNPN and CDR2 as SVGIG (reference sequence). The CDR3 is 15 amino acids. The V end was cut by 5 bases, the J end by 4 bases, with 19 bases between. The CDR3 loop is CAWAHRTFPPDTQYF. The CDR3 DNA is TGTGCCTGGGCCCACCGGACTTTTCCCCCAGATACGCAGTATTTT.

The chain is built from TRBV11-3 and TRBJ2-1, with 7 nucleotides matching TRBD2. V lost 0 bases and J lost 0; bases outside the gene matches: 5. CDR1 SGHNT and CDR2 YENEEA come from the germline V gene. CDR3 length equals 17 residues. CDR3 amino acids: CASSLDLGGSSYNEQFF. DNA for the CDR3: TGTGCCAGCAGCTTAGATCTGGGGGGGAGCTCCTACAATGAGCAGTTCTTC.

The table lists this clone with a few counts. This sequence joins TRBV19 and TRBJ1-5; 8 nucleotides agree with TRBD1. The CDR3 runs to 15 residues. V lost 5 bases and J lost 1; bases outside the gene matches: 4. Germline V gives CDR1 LNHDA, CDR2 SQIVND (reference sequence). Here the CDR3 reads CASSLTGDSNQPQHF. DNA for the CDR3: TGTGCCAGTAGTCTGACAGGGGACAGCAATCAGCCCCAGCATTTT.

The chain recombines TRBV2 with TRBJ1-5; no clear D gene. This CDR3 region has 14 residues. Germline CDR1 reads SNHLY; CDR2 reads FYNNEI. Trimming stripped 5 bases from V and 2 bases from J, with 10 bases between. The CDR3 is CASSYAMGNQPQHF. The CDR3 region has the DNA TGTGCCAGCAGTTACGCTATGGGCAATCAGCCCCAGCATTTT.

The chain combines TRBV4-3 with TRBJ2-1; TRBD2 matches 8 bases. Germline V gives CDR1 LGHNA, CDR2 YSLEER. Losses at the gene ends were 0 bases for V and 7 bases for J; bases not matched to a gene: 14. The CDR3 runs 18 residues. CDR3 DNA: TGCGCCAGCAGCCAAGATCGTCAGGCCGGCGGGGGGCTAAATGAGCAGTTCTTC. It encodes CASSQDRQAGGGLNEQFF.

This rearrangement joins TRBV27 to TRBJ1-5; D perhaps matches TRBD1 (6 bases). Trimming removed 4 bases from V and 5 bases from J, with 15 bases in between. Germline assignment: CDR1 MNHEY and CDR2 SMNVEV (reference sequence). This CDR3 is built from 15 residues. DNA for the CDR3: TGTGCCAGCAGTTCTACAGGGAGAGCTTATCAGCCCCAGCATTTT. Its protein is CASSSTGRAYQPQHF.

The gene calls are TRBV5-4 and TRBJ2-7, with TRBD2 matching over 11 bases. Germline V gene lookup returns CDR1 SGHNT and CDR2 YYREEE (reference sequence). V shed 4 bases, J shed 2 bases, and the junction held 11 bases outside the gene matches. This CDR3 spans 17 amino acids. In DNA form, the CDR3 reads TGTGCCAGCAGCCCGGATTTTAGCGGGAGGGCCCCCTACGAGCAGTACTTC. This gives the protein CASSPDFSGRAPYEQYF.

CDR3 protein: CASGARGVGWEKLFF. For the CDR3, the DNA is TGTGCCAGCGGGGCCCGCGGGGTGGGTTGGGAAAAACTGTTTTTT. The chain employs TRBV28 and TRBJ1-4; tentatively, D is TRBD1 (5 bases). Germline CDR1 MDHEN, CDR2 SYDVKM. The V end lost 8 bases, the J end lost 8 bases, and 21 bases lay between the germline ends. This CDR3 has 15 residues.

This chain uses TRBV28 with TRBJ1-1, with D unresolved. The CDR3 has 13 residues. V was shortened by 10 bases and J by 4 bases, with 16 bases between the two germline ends. Germline assignment: CDR1 MDHEN and CDR2 SYDVKM. CDR3 sequence reads: CATRPRGGTEAFF. In DNA, the CDR3 is TGTGCCACTCGACCCCGGGGAGGCACTGAAGCTTTCTTT.

The table lists this clone with a few counts. This rearrangement joins TRBV5-6 to TRBJ1-4; 9 positions agree with TRBD1. In germline, CDR1 is SGHDT, CDR2 YYEEEE. The CDR3 contains 15 residues. Trimming took 1 base from V and 8 from J; bases not matched to a gene: 6. As DNA, the CDR3 is TGTGCCAGCAGCTTGTGGGGACAGGGAGACGAAAAACTGTTTTTT. As protein: CASSLWGQGDEKLFF.